Described below is a single TCR beta chain sequence and its context. This specimen belongs to a study of patients and donors after allogeneic stem cell transplantation. V shed 2 bases, J shed 7 bases, and the junction held 7 bases outside the gene matches. Per the germline V gene, CDR1 is LGHNA and CDR2 is YSLEER. The CDR3 runs to 15 residues. Each CDR3 protein is one row after TCRdb ran MiXCR on the RT-PCR reads. This table holds approximately 200,000 distinct CDR3 sequences, around 41% found once. The sample taken for sequencing was blood, either unsorted or a sorted T cell fraction (not recorded which). The genes are TRBV4-3 and TRBJ2-2; 7 bases agree with TRBD1. The sequence was obtained from a human donor who was either an allogeneic HSCT recipient or a stem cell or donor lymphocyte infusion donor (not recorded which). It is not recorded whose cells these are; they may come from a transplant donor. The chain's CDR3 is CASSQNDRVDGELFF. The CDR3 DNA reads as TGCGCCAGCAGCCAAAACGACAGGGTGGACGGGGAGCTGTTTTTT.